Following are 19 T cell receptor beta chains from one sample sequenced in a study of T cell clones after liver transplantation. Generated by immunoSEQ multiplex PCR, the TCRdb table keeps only in-frame clones and is missing some. Among 95,000 to 110,000 clones listed, roughly 80% were seen once. Sequenced here: CD4+ T cells from blood, sampled roughly 50 months after liver transplant. Every receptor here comes from a human patient who received a liver transplant. Certain T cells may be donor cells from the graft.

The chain links TRBV2 to TRBJ2-2; 14 bases match TRBD2. The germline V gene encodes CDR1 SNHLY and CDR2 FYNNEI. The CDR3 totals 17 residues. V shed 7 bases, J shed 5 bases, and the junction held 9 bases outside the gene matches. The CDR3 protein is CASTRSGLAGVTGELFF. CDR3 coding DNA: TGTGCCAGCACCCGATCGGGACTAGCGGGAGTTACCGGGGAGCTGTTTTTT.

Of note for this clone: A read error may account for a junction end that differs from germline. This chain joins TRBV29-1 and TRBJ2-5; TRBD2 might be the D (6 bases). Germline V gene lookup returns CDR1 SQVTM and CDR2 ANQGSEA. CDR3 length: 11 residues. Here the CDR3 reads CSAATGEPQYF. The CDR3 nucleotides read TGCAGCGCTGCTACGGGAGAGCCCCAGTACTTC.

This clone appeared a few times. V and J are TRBV7-8 and TRBJ2-2, with 11 bases lining up with TRBD2. Unmatched junction bases numbered 2, after V lost 4 bases and J lost 7 bases. CDR3 length: 14 residues. CDR1 SGHVS and CDR2 FQNEAQ come from the germline V gene. CDR3 DNA sequence: TGTGCCAGCAGCTCGACTAGCGGGGACGGGGAGCTGTTTTTT. Its protein is CASSSTSGDGELFF.

The CDR3 nucleotides are TGTGCCAGCAGCTTACAACCCTCTAGCGGGAATGAGCAGTTCTTC. It is translated as CASSLQPSSGNEQFF. The V gene is TRBV5-6, the J gene TRBJ2-1; 8 bases agree with TRBD2. The V gene end was trimmed by 2 bases and the J gene end by 7 bases; junction bases not matched to a gene: 8. There are 15 residues in the CDR3. CDR1 and CDR2 from the germline V gene are SGHDT and YYEEEE.

The chain recombines TRBV27 with TRBJ2-3; D is possibly TRBD1 (6 bases). From germline, CDR1 is MNHEY and CDR2 SMNVEV (reference sequence). V lost 3 bases, J lost 2 bases, and 12 bases lay in between. This CDR3 comprises 15 residues. CDR3 region: CASSLDSTPTDTQYF. DNA of the CDR3: TGTGCCAGCAGTTTGGACAGTACCCCCACAGATACGCAGTATTTT.

The V gene is TRBV5-8, the J gene TRBJ1-5; D call uncertain. The germline V gene encodes CDR1 SGHTS and CDR2 YDEGEE. This CDR3 has 13 residues. V gave up 4 bases and J gave up 5 bases, with 10 bases separating them. The CDR3 loop reads CASSPDGYQPQHF. For the CDR3, the DNA is TGTGCCAGCAGCCCGGACGGGTATCAGCCCCAGCATTTT. The complete variable domain, with remaining parts taken from reference TRBV5-8 and TRBJ1-5, reads EAGVTQSPTHLIKTRGQQATLRCSPISGHTSVYWYQQALGLGLQFLLWYDEGEERNRGNFPPRFSGRQFPNYSSELNVNALELEDSALYLCASSPDGYQPQHFGDGTRLSIL.

This clone was seen once. J is TRBJ2-7 and V is TRBV7-2; D not resolved. CDR1 SGHTA and CDR2 FQGNSA come from the germline V gene. With 2 bases removed from V and 5 bases from J, the gap between germline ends came to 13 bases. CDR3 length: 14 residues. Written as DNA, the CDR3 is TGTGCCAGCAGCTTAACCTGGGGAAAGGACGAGCAGTACTTC. Amino acid sequence: CASSLTWGKDEQYF.

The J gene is TRBJ1-2, the V gene TRBV7-2; no clear D. Germline loops: CDR1 SGHTA, CDR2 FQGNSA. The CDR3 runs to 14 residues. Trimming cost V 4 bases and J 4 bases, with 13 bases left between them. The CDR3 nucleotides read TGTGCCAGCAGCTCGTCCCCTCCCGTCTATGGCTACACCTTC. Translated: CASSSSPPVYGYTF. Supplemented by reference TRBV7-2 and TRBJ1-2, the full variable domain reads GAGVSQSPSNKVTEKGKDVELRCDPISGHTALYWYRQSLGQGLEFLIYFQGNSAPDKSGLPSDRFSAERTGGSVSTLTIQRTQQEDSAVYLCASSSSPPVYGYTFGSGTRLTVV.

V usage is TRBV6-1 and J usage is TRBJ2-7; 8 bases fit TRBD2. V lost 2 bases to trimming and J lost 3 bases; unmatched junction nucleotides: 9. This CDR3 contains 16 residues. The germline gives CDR1 MNHNS, CDR2 SASEGT. CDR3 coding DNA: TGTGCCAGCAGTGAACCCAACGGGAGGGCTTACTACGAGCAGTACTTC. It codes for CASSEPNGRAYYEQYF.

This clone appeared once. The chain carries TRBV7-2 and TRBJ1-6, with a possible D match to TRBD1 (5 bases). With 1 base removed from V and 5 bases from J, the gap between germline ends came to 9 bases. Germline V gene lookup returns CDR1 SGHTA and CDR2 FQGNSA. CDR3 length: 15 residues. CDR3: CASSLGGVNNSPLHF. Here the CDR3 DNA reads TGTGCCAGCAGCTTAGGGGGGGTTAATAATTCACCCCTCCACTTT.

CDR3 sequence (DNA): TGTGCCAGCAGTGCCGACTGGACCGTCACAGATACGCAGTATTTT. Translated, it gives CASSADWTVTDTQYF. The chain is built from TRBV6-1 and TRBJ2-3; the D is unclear. Trimming left V 4 bases short and J 2 bases short, with 13 bases between. CDR3 length: 15 residues. Germline V gives CDR1 MNHNS, CDR2 SASEGT.

This clone was observed a few times. V and J are TRBV13 and TRBJ2-1; tentative D call: TRBD2 (7 bases). The V end lost 6 bases, the J end lost 5 bases, and 17 bases lay between the germline ends. Germline V lookup: CDR1 PRHDT, CDR2 FYEKMQ (reference sequence). The CDR3 runs to 15 residues. CDR3 DNA: TGTGCCAGCAGGGTGGGGGGGCCTCGGCACAATGAGCAGTTCTTC. It yields the protein CASRVGGPRHNEQFF.

This chain links TRBV11-2 with TRBJ2-7; D unresolved. The germline CDR1 and CDR2 sequences are SGHAT and FQNNGV. CDR3 length: 13 residues. V was pared by 1 base and J by 1 base, with 5 bases between. The CDR3 DNA sequence: TGTGCCAGCAGCTTAGGAGAATCCTACGAGCAGTACTTC. Translated: CASSLGESYEQYF.

The chain uses TRBV19 and TRBJ2-5; D possibly uses TRBD1 or TRBD2 (5 bases each). The V gene lost 4 bases and the J gene lost 7 bases, with 13 bases spanning the gap. This CDR3 spans 13 amino acids. Germline CDR1 is LNHDA and CDR2 is SQIVND (reference sequence). This chain's CDR3 is CASSKPPGGTQYF. CDR3 coding DNA: TGTGCCAGTAGTAAACCCCCTGGGGGGACCCAGTACTTC. Full variable domain (rest looked up from reference TRBV19 and TRBJ2-5): DGGITQSPKYLFRKEGQNVTLSCEQNLNHDAMYWYRQDPGQGLRLIYYSQIVNDFQKGDIAEGYSVSREKKESFPLTVTSAQKNPTAFYLCASSKPPGGTQYFGPGTRLLVL.

The chain links TRBV7-2 to TRBJ2-7; D may be TRBD1 or TRBD2 (5 bases each). V shed 5 bases and J shed 1 base, with 18 bases lying between them. Germline CDR1 reads SGHTA; CDR2 reads FQGNSA. This CDR3 spans 16 amino acids. CDR3 nucleotides: TGTGCCAGCAGCCATAGGGACCTAACTGGGTCCTACGAGCAGTACTTC. Translated: CASSHRDLTGSYEQYF.

The gene calls are TRBV19 and TRBJ2-1; 9 positions match TRBD1. The CDR3 is 16 residues long. Germline V lookup: CDR1 LNHDA, CDR2 SQIVND (reference sequence). J lost 5 bases, V lost 3 bases, and 8 bases had no gene match. The CDR3 sequence: CASSMRGTGRDNEQFF. CDR3 bases: TGTGCCAGTAGTATGCGGGGGACAGGGCGGGACAATGAGCAGTTCTTC. Filled out from reference TRBV19 and TRBJ2-1, the complete variable domain reads DGGITQSPKYLFRKEGQNVTLSCEQNLNHDAMYWYRQDPGQGLRLIYYSQIVNDFQKGDIAEGYSVSREKKESFPLTVTSAQKNPTAFYLCASSMRGTGRDNEQFFGPGTRLTVL.

The J gene is TRBJ2-3, the V gene TRBV11-2; tentatively, D is TRBD2 (5 bases). Trimming removed 1 base from V and 2 bases from J, with 7 bases in between. The germline CDR1 and CDR2 sequences are SGHAT and FQNNGV. The CDR3 has 14 residues. The CDR3 is CASSLVGVTDTQYF. The CDR3, as DNA: TGTGCCAGCAGCTTAGTCGGGGTCACAGATACGCAGTATTTT.

This chain links TRBV4-3 with TRBJ2-7; D gene uncertain. Germline CDR1 and CDR2: LGHNA and YSLEER. Trimming took 0 bases from V and 6 from J, leaving 9 bases between them. The CDR3 covers 13 residues. CDR3 in amino acids: CASSQDGFSEQYF. The CDR3 nucleotides are TGCGCCAGCAGCCAAGATGGGTTCTCCGAGCAGTACTTC.

To note about this clone: At the DNA level, this CDR3 is encoded by other sequences in the same sample as well. The chain has TRBV11-3 and TRBJ2-3, with D hard to call. This CDR3 has 15 amino acids. Germline assignment: CDR1 SGHNT and CDR2 YENEEA. The V end lost 1 base, the J end lost 1 base, and 9 bases lay between the germline ends. CDR3 amino acids: CASSLGLSRTDTQYF. The CDR3 DNA follows: TGTGCCAGCAGCTTAGGACTTTCGCGCACAGATACGCAGTATTTT.